The present entry profiles one T cell receptor (beta chain) with its context. Antigen specificity is unknown. The CDR3 has 13 amino acids. V lost 5 bases and J 7 bases, leaving 15 bases between the germline ends. Germline CDR1 is SGHNT and CDR2 is YENEEA. The method was immunoSEQ multiplex PCR; TCRdb's version includes in-frame clones alone and lacks a portion of them. The repertoire consists of some 500,000 clones, with 85% to 90% occurring once and the leading ten covering 2.5% to 3%. This specimen belongs to a study of Ad26.COV2.S vaccination and SARS-CoV-2 variants. Broader study findings: Spike-specific TCR breadth was greater after Ad26.COV2.S than placebo. Once vaccination had occurred, spike-specific CD8+ and CD4+ T cell responses reportedly showed substantial breadth.

Noted treatment: 19 received Ad26.COV2.S at low or high dose, single or two shots; roughly 5 received placebo; per-sample allocation not given. Day 63 following the first vaccine or placebo injection was when the samples were taken. This Boston cohort included adults aged 18-55 years. The clonotype originates from a person between 18 and 59 years old who received the Ad26.COV2.S COVID-19 vaccine or a placebo. This sample comprised peripheral blood, obtained in a trial of Ad26.COV2.S vaccine versus placebo. The chain combines TRBV11-3 with TRBJ2-7; D remains unclear. This CDR3 reads CASSARHAGEQYV. Written as DNA, the CDR3 is TGTGCCAGCAGCGCCCGACACGCCGGGGAGCAGTACGTC.